This T cell receptor (beta chain) derives from a study of CD8 T cells in Susac syndrome. About the research overall: Patients with Susac syndrome were, at the time of blood collection, therapy-naive, maintained on corticosteroids, or maintained on intravenous immunoglobulin alone.

While CD8+ and CD4+ T cells were isolated negatively, TEMRA cells were enriched by FACS. Of note for this clonotype: What it recognizes is unknown.

Deletions cut 5 bases from V and 1 base from J, with 8 bases between. The CDR3 contains 13 residues. Germline V CDR1 and CDR2: SNHLY, FYNNEI. Reverse transcription used roughly 0.5 to 1 ug RNA and random hexamers. It was immunoSEQ multiplex PCR that amplified TCR beta CDR3 across 54 Vbeta and 13 Jbeta. TCRdb re-called the immunoSEQ multiplex PCR reads with MiXCR, one entry per CDR3 protein. The repertoire holds 150,000 to 200,000 distinct CDR3 sequences, with roughly 91% as singletons. Findings of the study overall: Individuals included in the TCR sequencing and HLA analysis were acknowledged by the study to be relatively few in number.

The receptor was derived from a human donor with Susac syndrome. The chain couples TRBV2 to TRBJ1-1; TRBD1 is a possible D gene (5 bases). Sequences were obtained from CD4+ T cells from PBMCs. CDR3 sequence reads: CASSKGENTEAFF. The CDR3 DNA is TGTGCCAGCAGTAAAGGGGAGAACACTGAAGCTTTCTTT.